Listed below are T cell receptor beta chains from one sample, sequenced in a study of T cells after yellow fever vaccination. TCRdb itself ran the 5' RACE reads through MiXCR, one entry per CDR3 protein. The sample holds around 610,000 distinct CDR3 sequences, roughly 12% seen once. The sequences come from PBMCs, collected on the day of the yellow fever booster vaccination. The receptors shown here come from a man between 25 and 39 years old who received the YFV17D yellow fever vaccine. Each CDR3 is given with its conserved first and last residue. Fields, in order: V gene, clone size, J gene, D gene, CDR3 DNA, CDR3 protein. D genes are given only for firm matches. Where a row states a size, it is once, few, many or the class of an expanded clone; other rows omit it.

TRBV28,few,TRBJ1-2,.,TGTGCCAGCAGTCCTCCACCGGGCTGGGGCTACACCTTC,CASSPPPGWGYTF
TRBV29-1,.,TRBJ1-5,.,TGCAGCTCGCGGACGGGAGATCAGCCCCAGCATTTT,CSSRTGDQPQHF
TRBV6-5,few,TRBJ1-1,.,TGTGCCAGCAGTTACTCAGGGGGGAAGGGTACTGAAGCTTTCTTT,CASSYSGGKGTEAFF
TRBV7-3,.,TRBJ2-7,TRBD2,TGTGCCAGCAGCCTGAGACCCGGGGTGGCGGGAGACTACGAGCAGTACTTC,CASSLRPGVAGDYEQYF
TRBV10-1,.,TRBJ2-5,TRBD2,TGCGCCAGCAGTGACGGGACTAGCGGGAGGGCGACCCAGTACTTC,CASSDGTSGRATQYF
TRBV7-2,few,TRBJ2-3,.,TGTGCCAGCAGCTTAAGCCAGAACAGGGTAGGAGGAGATACGCAGTATTTT,CASSLSQNRVGGDTQYF
TRBV2,.,TRBJ1-4,TRBD1,TGTGCCAGCACCCCCGGACAGGGGGCGTCTAATGAAAAACTGTTTTTT,CASTPGQGASNEKLFF
TRBV28,.,TRBJ2-5,TRBD2,TGTGCCAGCACCCTACTAGCGGGAGGGCGGAAGACCCAGTACTTC,CASTLLAGGRKTQYF
TRBV12-3/TRBV12-4,once,TRBJ1-2,.,TGTGCCAGCAGACCTAGACCGGGGGAAGGCTATGGCTACACCTTC,CASRPRPGEGYGYTF
TRBV29-1,.,TRBJ2-4,.,TGCAGCGTTGAGAAGGGGGGAAACATTCAGTACTTC,CSVEKGGNIQYF
TRBV6-2/TRBV6-3,few,TRBJ2-1,.,TGTGCCAGTGGGGCGCAGAATAACAATGAGCAGTTCTTC,CASGAQNNNEQFF
TRBV18,many,TRBJ2-7,.,TGTGCCAGCTCACACAGAACCTACGAGCAGTACTTC,CASSHRTYEQYF
TRBV20-1,.,TRBJ2-5,TRBD2,TGCAGTGCCGGACTAGCTGGGTTAGAGACCCAGTACTTC,CSAGLAGLETQYF
TRBV20-1,.,TRBJ1-1,.,TGCAGTGCTCGCCTGACGAACACTGAAGCTTTCTTT,CSARLTNTEAFF
TRBV28,.,TRBJ2-3,TRBD2,TGTGCCAGCAGATCTAGCGGATATACGCAGTATTTT,CASRSSGYTQYF
TRBV7-2,few,TRBJ2-3,.,TGTGCCAGCAGCTTAGCGGCTCCGAGAGATACGCAGTATTTT,CASSLAAPRDTQYF
TRBV7-9,few,TRBJ1-4,.,TGTGCCAGCAGCACAGGGACCGAAAATGAAAAACTGTTTTTT,CASSTGTENEKLFF
TRBV27,few,TRBJ2-7,TRBD1,TGTGCCAGCAGTTCATCTCGACAGGGGACCTACGAGCAGTACTTC,CASSSSRQGTYEQYF
TRBV12-3/TRBV12-4,many,TRBJ1-2,TRBD1,TGTGCCAGCAGTTTCGCGCAGGGGGAAGGCTACACCTTC,CASSFAQGEGYTF
TRBV28,.,TRBJ2-3,.,TGTGCCAGCAGTCCCCTCGGACCAGGGCTGGGTACGCAGTATTTT,CASSPLGPGLGTQYF
TRBV19,.,TRBJ1-1,.,TGTGCCAGTAGTATGGAGGGGATTGTGACTGAAGCTTTCTTT,CASSMEGIVTEAFF
TRBV7-6,once,TRBJ1-5,.,TGTGCCAGCAGCTTAGCGTTCGATCAGCCCCAGCATTTT,CASSLAFDQPQHF
TRBV6-1,.,TRBJ2-1,TRBD2,TGTGCCAGCAGACTTTCATCCGGGGGACTAGCGGGAAGTGAGCAGTTCTTC,CASRLSSGGLAGSEQFF
TRBV7-2,few,TRBJ2-3,TRBD2,TGTGCCAGCAGCTTAGCTGGCGGGAGTAGCTCAGATACGCAGTATTTT,CASSLAGGSSSDTQYF
TRBV27,few,TRBJ2-1,.,TGTGCCAGCACCGAGGGCGATGAGCAGTTCTTC,CASTEGDEQFF
TRBV6-1,.,TRBJ1-4,.,TGTGCCAGCTTGGGCCCTCCGCGAGAAAAACTGTTTTTT,CASLGPPREKLFF
TRBV9,few,TRBJ2-7,.,TGTGCCAGCAGCGTCGGATTAGGTAGCTCGGTCTACGAGCAGTACTTC,CASSVGLGSSVYEQYF
TRBV6-2/TRBV6-3,.,TRBJ2-7,.,TGTGCCAGCAGTTATAGGTTCCCCCGGGGGAACGAGCAGTACTTC,CASSYRFPRGNEQYF
TRBV9,many,TRBJ2-2,.,TGTGCCAGCAGCGTAGGAGTGGGAGGCCCGATAACAAAGAACACCGGGGAGCTGTTTTTT,CASSVGVGGPITKNTGELFF
TRBV11-2,.,TRBJ2-1,.,TGTGCCAGCAGCTTAGTGATGGCGACGTCAAGAAATGAGCAGTTCTTC,CASSLVMATSRNEQFF
TRBV7-9,.,TRBJ2-5,TRBD2,TGTGCCAGCAGCCCGCAGCGGGAGGTAGAGACCCAGTACTTC,CASSPQREVETQYF
TRBV3-1,.,TRBJ2-2,TRBD1,TGTGCCAGCAGCCCGGACAGGGGCGTCGGGGAGCTGTTTTTT,CASSPDRGVGELFF
TRBV20-1,.,TRBJ1-5,.,TGCAGTGCTGGGGGACACCTCAATCAGCCCCAGCATTTT,CSAGGHLNQPQHF
TRBV28,.,TRBJ2-6,.,TGTGCAACCATAGCAGGAGCTGGGGCCAACGTCCTGACTTTC,CATIAGAGANVLTF
TRBV4-3,.,TRBJ2-7,.,TGCGCCAGCAGCCAAGAGCTAGCCGGCCGCGAGCAGTACTTC,CASSQELAGREQYF
TRBV5-1,.,TRBJ2-1,TRBD2,TGCGCCAGCAGCTGGGCCCCTGGACTAGCGGGAAGCAATGAGCAGTTCTTC,CASSWAPGLAGSNEQFF
TRBV12-3/TRBV12-4,.,TRBJ1-1,.,TGTGCCAGCACCTTAACGGCGGGGCAGGGAAACACTGAAGCTTTCTTT,CASTLTAGQGNTEAFF
TRBV10-2,.,TRBJ2-1,.,TGCGCCAGCAGTGATTTGGGGGAGCAGTTCTTC,CASSDLGEQFF
TRBV20-1,.,TRBJ2-2,.,TGCAGTGCTAGGCCCCGGGACAAATACACCGGGGAGCTGTTTTTT,CSARPRDKYTGELFF
TRBV19,.,TRBJ1-2,.,TGTGCCAGTAGTATCGGTGGGGAAGCTGGCTACACCTTC,CASSIGGEAGYTF
TRBV6-5,few,TRBJ2-1,.,TGTGCCAGCAGTTCCCCCCGCCGCGAGCAGTTCTTC,CASSSPRREQFF
TRBV12-3/TRBV12-4,.,TRBJ2-7,.,TGTGCCAGCAGTCCTCCGGGACTGAACTTCCACGAGCAGTACTTC,CASSPPGLNFHEQYF
TRBV5-1,few,TRBJ2-7,.,TGCGCCAGCAGCTTGGACACGGAAGGCTACGAGCAGTACTTC,CASSLDTEGYEQYF
TRBV30,.,TRBJ1-1,.,TGTGCCTGGAGTGCATTCGAGGATGCAGCCAACACTGAAGCTTTCTTT,CAWSAFEDAANTEAFF
TRBV6-5,.,TRBJ2-5,.,TGTGCCAGCAGTTACTCGCCCGAGAGAGGGGAGACCCAGTACTTC,CASSYSPERGETQYF
TRBV12-3/TRBV12-4,.,TRBJ2-3,.,TGTGCCAGCAGACTCCCCCGGGGGAGCACAGATACGCAGTATTTT,CASRLPRGSTDTQYF
TRBV2,.,TRBJ2-3,.,TGTGCCAGCAGGGAGGCGCGGACAGATACGCAGTATTTT,CASREARTDTQYF
TRBV18,few,TRBJ2-7,.,TGTGCCAGCTCACCACCCGGCAGGAACGAGCAGTACTTC,CASSPPGRNEQYF
TRBV18,few,TRBJ2-3,.,TGTGCCAGCTCACCAATCGCGGCAGGGGATGATACGCAGTATTTT,CASSPIAAGDDTQYF